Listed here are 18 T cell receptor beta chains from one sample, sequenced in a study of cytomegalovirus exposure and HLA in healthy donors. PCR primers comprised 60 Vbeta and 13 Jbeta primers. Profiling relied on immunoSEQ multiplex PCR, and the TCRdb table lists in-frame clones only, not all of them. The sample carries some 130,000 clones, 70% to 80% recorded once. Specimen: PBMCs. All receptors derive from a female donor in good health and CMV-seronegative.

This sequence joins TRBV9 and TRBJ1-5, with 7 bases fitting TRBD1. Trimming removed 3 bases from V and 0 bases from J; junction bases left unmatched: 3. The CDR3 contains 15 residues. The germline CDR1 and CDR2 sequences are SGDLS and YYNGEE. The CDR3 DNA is TGTGCCAGCAGCGCAGGGGGGTATAGCAATCAGCCCCAGCATTTT. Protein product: CASSAGGYSNQPQHF.

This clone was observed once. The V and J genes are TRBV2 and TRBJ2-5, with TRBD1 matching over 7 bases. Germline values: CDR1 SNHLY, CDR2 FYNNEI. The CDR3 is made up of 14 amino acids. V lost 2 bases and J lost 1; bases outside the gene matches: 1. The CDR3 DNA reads TGTGCCAGCAGTGAAAGGGGGCTCCAAGAGACCCAGTACTTC. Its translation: CASSERGLQETQYF. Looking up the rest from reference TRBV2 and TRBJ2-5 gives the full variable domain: EPEVTQTPSHQVTQMGQEVILRCVPISNHLYFYWYRQILGQKVEFLVSFYNNEISEKSEIFDDQFSVERPDGSNFTLKIRSTKLEDSAMYFCASSERGLQETQYFGPGTRLLVL.

The CDR3 DNA reads TGCGCCAGCAGTGACCGTCGAGAGACCCAGTACTTC. Its translation is CASSDRRETQYF. This sequence joins TRBV10-2 and TRBJ2-5; D is undetermined. Per the germline V gene, CDR1 is WSHSY and CDR2 is SAAADI. There are 12 residues in the CDR3. V gave up 3 bases and J gave up 4 bases, with 6 bases separating them.

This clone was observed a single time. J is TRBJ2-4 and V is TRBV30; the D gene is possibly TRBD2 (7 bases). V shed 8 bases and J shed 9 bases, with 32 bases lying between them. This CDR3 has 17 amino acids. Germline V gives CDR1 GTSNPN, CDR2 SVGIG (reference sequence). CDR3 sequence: CAGASRGGPREEGIQYF. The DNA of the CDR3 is TGTGCCGGAGCGTCAAGGGGGGGGCCTCGAGAGGAGGGCATTCAGTACTTC.

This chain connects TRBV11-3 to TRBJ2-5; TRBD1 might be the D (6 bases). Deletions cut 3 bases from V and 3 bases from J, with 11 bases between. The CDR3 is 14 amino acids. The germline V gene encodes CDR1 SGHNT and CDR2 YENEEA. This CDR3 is CASSFGQPKETQYF. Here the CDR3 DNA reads TGTGCCAGCAGCTTCGGACAGCCAAAAGAGACCCAGTACTTC.

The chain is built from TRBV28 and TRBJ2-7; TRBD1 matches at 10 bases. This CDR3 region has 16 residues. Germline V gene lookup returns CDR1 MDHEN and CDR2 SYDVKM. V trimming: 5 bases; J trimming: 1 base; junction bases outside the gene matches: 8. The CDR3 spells CASSDDRGRRSYEQYF. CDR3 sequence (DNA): TGTGCCAGCAGTGATGACAGGGGGCGGAGGTCCTACGAGCAGTACTTC.

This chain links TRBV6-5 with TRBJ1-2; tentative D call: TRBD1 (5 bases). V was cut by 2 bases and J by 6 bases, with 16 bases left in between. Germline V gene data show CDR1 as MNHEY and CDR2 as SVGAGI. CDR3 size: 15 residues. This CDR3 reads CASSYSQGNTNGYTF. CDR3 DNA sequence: TGTGCCAGCAGTTACAGCCAGGGCAATACTAATGGCTACACCTTC.

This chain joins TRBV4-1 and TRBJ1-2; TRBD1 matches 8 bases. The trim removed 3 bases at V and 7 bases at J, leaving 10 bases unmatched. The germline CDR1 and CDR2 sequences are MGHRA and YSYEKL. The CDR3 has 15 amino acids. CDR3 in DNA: TGCGCCAGCAGCCAGAGTCGGACAGGGCGAAGTGGCTACACCTTC. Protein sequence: CASSQSRTGRSGYTF.

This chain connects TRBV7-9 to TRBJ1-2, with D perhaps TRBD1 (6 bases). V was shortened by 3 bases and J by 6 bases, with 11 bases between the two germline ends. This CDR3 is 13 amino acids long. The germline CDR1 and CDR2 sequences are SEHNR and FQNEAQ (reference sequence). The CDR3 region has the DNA TGTGCCAGCAGCTTGGGGGCAGGAGATGGCTACACCTTC. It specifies CASSLGAGDGYTF.

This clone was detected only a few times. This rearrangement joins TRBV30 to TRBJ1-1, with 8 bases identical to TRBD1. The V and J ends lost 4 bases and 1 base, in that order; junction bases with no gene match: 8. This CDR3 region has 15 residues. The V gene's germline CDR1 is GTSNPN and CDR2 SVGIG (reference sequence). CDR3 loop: CAWTRPGTGNTEAFF. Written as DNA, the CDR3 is TGTGCCTGGACTCGTCCCGGGACAGGGAACACTGAAGCTTTCTTT. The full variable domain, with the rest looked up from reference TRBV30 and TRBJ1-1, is SQTIHQWPATLVQPVGSPLSLECTVEGTSNPNLYWYRQAAGRGLQLLFYSVGIGQISSEVPQNLSASRPQDRQFILSSKKLLLSDSGFYLCAWTRPGTGNTEAFFGQGTRLTVV.

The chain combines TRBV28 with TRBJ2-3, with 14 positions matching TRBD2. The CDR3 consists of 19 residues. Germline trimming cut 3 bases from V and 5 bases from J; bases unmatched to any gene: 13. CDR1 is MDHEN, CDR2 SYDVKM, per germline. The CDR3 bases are TGTGCCAGCAGTTTGACCCGAACGACTAGCGGGGGGGGGAGAGATACGCAGTATTTT. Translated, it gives CASSLTRTTSGGGRDTQYF.

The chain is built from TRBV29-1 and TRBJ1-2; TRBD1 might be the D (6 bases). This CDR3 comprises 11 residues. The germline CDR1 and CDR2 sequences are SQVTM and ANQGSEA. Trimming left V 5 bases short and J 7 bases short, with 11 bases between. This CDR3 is CSVKAGVGYTF. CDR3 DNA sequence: TGCAGCGTTAAGGCAGGGGTTGGCTACACCTTC.

The CDR3 protein is CASSSRLAPNTGELFF. The CDR3, as DNA: TGTGCCAGCAGTAGTCGACTAGCGCCGAACACCGGGGAGCTGTTTTTT. This chain uses TRBV5-5 with TRBJ2-2, with 8 nucleotides matching TRBD2. The V gene end was trimmed by 5 bases and the J gene end by 0 bases; junction bases not matched to a gene: 6. This CDR3 has 16 amino acids. Germline CDR1 reads SGHKS; CDR2 reads YYEKEE (reference sequence).

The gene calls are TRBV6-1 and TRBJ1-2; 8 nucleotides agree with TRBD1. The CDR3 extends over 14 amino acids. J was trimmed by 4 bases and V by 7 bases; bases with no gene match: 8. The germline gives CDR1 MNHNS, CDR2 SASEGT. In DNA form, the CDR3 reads TGTGCCAGCATTCCTGGACAGGGTTCCTATGGCTACACCTTC. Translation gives CASIPGQGSYGYTF.

The CDR3 bases are TGTGCCACCAGCAGAGATTTCGGACAGACGTACGGGAGCACAGATACGCAGTATTTT. Translation gives CATSRDFGQTYGSTDTQYF. The V call is TRBV15, the J call TRBJ2-3, with a tentative D call TRBD1 (6 bases). From germline, CDR1 is LNHNV and CDR2 YYDKDF (reference sequence). The CDR3 has 19 amino acids. V was trimmed by 0 bases and J by 0 bases, leaving 19 bases between them. Full variable domain (missing parts from reference TRBV15 and TRBJ2-3): DAMVIQNPRYQVTQFGKPVTLSCSQTLNHNVMYWYQQKSSQAPKLLFHYYDKDFNNEADTPDNFQSRRPNTSFCFLDIRSPGLGDTAMYLCATSRDFGQTYGSTDTQYFGPGTRLTVL.

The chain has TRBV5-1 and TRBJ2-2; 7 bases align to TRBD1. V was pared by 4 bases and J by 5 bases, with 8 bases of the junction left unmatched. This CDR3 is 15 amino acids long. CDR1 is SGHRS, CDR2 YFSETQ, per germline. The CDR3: CASSLRDSQTGELFF. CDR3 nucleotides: TGCGCCAGCAGCCTCCGGGACAGCCAGACCGGGGAGCTGTTTTTT.

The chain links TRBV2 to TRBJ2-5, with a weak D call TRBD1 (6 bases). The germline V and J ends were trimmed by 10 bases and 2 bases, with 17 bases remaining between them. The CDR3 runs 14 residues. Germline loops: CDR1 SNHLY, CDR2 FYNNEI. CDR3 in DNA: TGTGCCATCGGACAGTTTTCAGTGCAAGAGACCCAGTACTTC. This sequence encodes CAIGQFSVQETQYF. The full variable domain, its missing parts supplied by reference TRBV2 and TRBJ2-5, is EPEVTQTPSHQVTQMGQEVILRCVPISNHLYFYWYRQILGQKVEFLVSFYNNEISEKSEIFDDQFSVERPDGSNFTLKIRSTKLEDSAMYFCAIGQFSVQETQYFGPGTRLLVL.

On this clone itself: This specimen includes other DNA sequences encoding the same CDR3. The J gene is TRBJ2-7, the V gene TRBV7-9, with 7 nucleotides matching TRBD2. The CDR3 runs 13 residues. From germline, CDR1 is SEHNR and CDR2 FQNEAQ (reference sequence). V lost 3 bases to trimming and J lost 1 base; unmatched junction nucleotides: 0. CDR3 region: CASSFGGSYEQYF. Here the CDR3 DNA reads TGTGCCAGCAGCTTCGGGGGGTCCTACGAGCAGTACTTC.